This T cell receptor beta chain comes out of a study of blood T cell repertoires in COVID-19. Background on the study: From the United States, Italy and Spain came samples of acute and convalescent COVID-19.

V was clipped by 0 bases and J by 6 bases; unmatched bases: 5. Germline V gene data show CDR1 as SGHKS and CDR2 as YYEKEE (reference sequence). The CDR3 runs to 15 residues. Original handling: Reference gene primer amplification in the assay estimated nucleated cell counts. Data came from immunoSEQ multiplex PCR; TCRdb stores just in-frame clones and leaves some out. D and trimming come from the DNA, and the V and J calls and clone size come from that table. The sample includes under 300,000 clones, roughly 90% of them seen just once. The TCR was taken from a man aged 55 to 70 with acute or convalescent COVID-19. This chain links TRBV5-5 with TRBJ2-2; TRBD1 aligns across 7 bases. Material: peripheral blood. This CDR3 is CASSLEGARAGELFF. The CDR3 DNA follows: TGTGCCAGCAGCTTGGAGGGGGCCCGAGCCGGGGAGCTGTTTTTT.